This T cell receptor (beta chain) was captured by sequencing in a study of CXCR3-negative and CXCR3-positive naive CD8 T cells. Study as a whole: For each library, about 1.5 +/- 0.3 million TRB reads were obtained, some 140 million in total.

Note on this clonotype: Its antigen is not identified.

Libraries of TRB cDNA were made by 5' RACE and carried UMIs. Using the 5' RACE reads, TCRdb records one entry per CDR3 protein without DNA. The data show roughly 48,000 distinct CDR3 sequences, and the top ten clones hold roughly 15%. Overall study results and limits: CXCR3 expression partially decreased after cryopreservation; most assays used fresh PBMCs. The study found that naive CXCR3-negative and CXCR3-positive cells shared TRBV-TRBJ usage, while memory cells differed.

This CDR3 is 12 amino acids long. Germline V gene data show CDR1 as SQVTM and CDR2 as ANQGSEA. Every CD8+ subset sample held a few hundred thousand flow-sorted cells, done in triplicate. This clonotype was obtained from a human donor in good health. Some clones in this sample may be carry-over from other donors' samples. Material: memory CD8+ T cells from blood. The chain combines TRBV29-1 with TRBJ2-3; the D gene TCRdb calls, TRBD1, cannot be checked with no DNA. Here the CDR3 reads CSVPVGQQEVYF.